The rows below give T cell receptor beta chains drawn from one sample of a study of human T cells and chemical hapten exposure. TCRdb analysed the RACE reads with MiXCR anew, one entry per CDR3 protein. This sample yields roughly 50,000 distinct CDR3 sequences, of which 9.5% to 12% are seen a single time; under 2% belongs to the top ten. The material was whole blood, obtained in connection with sensitization to the hapten diphenylcyclopropenone (DPC). The receptors shown here come from a woman aged 40 to 55 with alopecia areata. Some clones in this sample may be carry-over from other donors' samples. Both conserved end residues are part of each CDR3. The D gene is left open where the match is weak. Rows may omit the clone size; those that give it use once, few, many or a size class.

>TRBJ2-2|TRBD1|few|TRBV6-4
CASRTGDTGELFF
TGTGCCAGCAGGACAGGGGACACCGGGGAGCTGTTTTTT
>TRBJ1-1|NA|few|TRBV12-3/TRBV12-4
CASSGAGEPVTEAFF
TGTGCCAGTAGTGGTGCCGGGGAACCGGTCACTGAAGCTTTCTTT
>TRBJ2-2|NA|many|TRBV12-3/TRBV12-4
CASSFTQGGTGELFF
TGTGCCAGCAGTTTCACACAGGGAGGCACCGGGGAGCTGTTTTTT
>TRBJ2-7|NA|few|TRBV28
CASSLSSEQGEYEQYF
TGTGCCAGCAGTTTATCTTCGGAACAGGGAGAGTACGAGCAGTACTTC
>TRBJ1-1|NA|many|TRBV18
CASSGTEGTEAFF
TGTGCCAGCTCGGGGACCGAGGGCACTGAAGCTTTCTTT
>TRBJ1-1|TRBD1|NA|TRBV6-4
CASRESDRGDEAFF
TGTGCCAGCAGGGAAAGCGACAGGGGAGACGAAGCTTTCTTT
>TRBJ2-5|TRBD2|few|TRBV9
CASSATTSGSPRQETQYF
TGTGCCAGCAGCGCGACAACTAGCGGGAGCCCGAGGCAGGAGACCCAGTACTTC
>TRBJ2-5|NA|many|TRBV11-2
CASSLLEETQYF
TGTGCCAGCAGCTTACTAGAAGAGACCCAGTACTTC
>TRBJ2-3|NA|many|TRBV28
CVIGTGVITDTQYF
TGTGTAATTGGTACGGGGGTTATCACAGATACGCAGTATTTT
>TRBJ1-6|NA|NA|TRBV6-5
CASSYDGKGRSPLHF
TGTGCCAGCAGTTACGATGGGAAAGGGCGTTCACCCCTCCACTTT
>TRBJ2-3|TRBD2|NA|TRBV28
CASSYLAGLGGDTQYF
TGTGCCAGCAGTTACCTAGCGGGCCTGGGCGGGGATACGCAGTATTTT
>TRBJ2-7|NA|many|TRBV11-2
CASSPPPGSYEQYF
TGTGCCAGCAGCCCCCCCCCTGGGTCCTACGAGCAGTACTTC
>TRBJ1-1|NA|few|TRBV18
CASSPTHGTEAFF
TGTGCCAGCTCACCTACACACGGCACTGAAGCTTTCTTT
>TRBJ2-1|TRBD1|many|TRBV7-3
CASSSPGQGPTYNEQFF
TGTGCCAGCAGCTCCCCGGGACAGGGACCCACCTACAATGAGCAGTTCTTC
>TRBJ2-2|NA|few|TRBV24-1
CATSGGTGANTGELFF
TGTGCCACCAGCGGGGGGACAGGAGCTAACACCGGGGAGCTGTTTTTT
>TRBJ1-5|NA|few|TRBV6-2/TRBV6-3
CASNEISGSNQPQHF
TGTGCCAGCAATGAGATATCCGGGTCCAATCAGCCCCAGCATTTT
>TRBJ1-2|NA|many|TRBV6-1
CASRETADYGYTF
TGTGCCAGCCGCGAGACAGCGGACTATGGCTACACCTTC
>TRBJ2-5|NA|many|TRBV11-2
CASSGGPQETQYF
TGTGCCAGCAGCGGGGGGCCGCAAGAGACCCAGTACTTC
>TRBJ1-2|NA|NA|TRBV9
CASSASTGGAHGYTF
TGTGCCAGCAGCGCCTCTACGGGGGGCGCGCATGGCTACACCTTC
>TRBJ2-1|TRBD2|few|TRBV7-8
CASRAPGLAGGDEQFF
TGTGCCAGCAGAGCCCCGGGACTAGCGGGAGGGGATGAGCAGTTCTTC
>TRBJ2-7|NA|NA|TRBV12-2
CASRPVGELEQYF
TGTGCAAGTCGCCCAGTGGGGGAACTCGAGCAGTACTTC
>TRBJ2-1|TRBD2|NA|TRBV20-1
CSASLAGGLDEQFF
TGCAGTGCCTCACTAGCGGGAGGGCTGGATGAGCAGTTCTTC
>TRBJ2-7|NA|many|TRBV4-3
CASSQDWRKGEQYF
TGCGCCAGCAGCCAAGATTGGCGGAAGGGCGAGCAGTACTTC
>TRBJ2-4|TRBD2|few|TRBV11-1
CASSSSSGSGPKNIQYF
TGTGCCAGCAGCTCATCCAGCGGGAGTGGGCCCAAAAACATTCAGTACTTC
>TRBJ2-5|TRBD1|NA|TRBV7-2
CASSFVGTGEETQYF
TGTGCCAGCAGCTTCGTAGGGACAGGGGAAGAGACCCAGTACTTC